The rows below give T cell receptor beta chains drawn from one sample of a study of shared clonotypes between healthy human individuals. Assay used: immunoSEQ multiplex PCR; TCRdb lists only in-frame clones, some missing. Of 2 million to 2.5 million clones in the sample, approximately 94% were seen once. The sequenced sample was naive CD4+ T cells sorted from blood. The receptors were gathered from a man between 18 and 35 years old in good health. Each CDR3 is given with its conserved first and last residue. D genes are given only for firm matches. Expanded clones are given a class, and other clones once, few, many or no size at all.

j_gene,v_gene,abundance,d_gene,CDR3nt,CDR3aa
TRBJ1-1,TRBV30,.,TRBD1,TGTGCCGCAAGGGTACAGGGGCGGGCCGGCACTGAAGCTTTCTTT,CAARVQGRAGTEAFF
TRBJ2-1,TRBV7-2,.,TRBD2,TGTGCCAGCAGCTCGCGGGAGGGCTCCTACAATGAGCAGTTCTTC,CASSSREGSYNEQFF
TRBJ2-3,TRBV5-4,.,TRBD2,TGTGCCAGCAGCTTTAGCGGGAGGGCCGAAGATACGCAGTATTTT,CASSFSGRAEDTQYF
TRBJ2-7,TRBV4-1,.,TRBD2,TGCGCCAGCAGCCATTTCGGGACTAGCGAGCAGTACTTC,CASSHFGTSEQYF
TRBJ2-6,TRBV5-1,.,.,TGCGCCAGCAGCGGCAGGGAAATTGGGGCCAACGTCCTGACTTTC,CASSGREIGANVLTF
TRBJ1-1,TRBV5-8,.,.,TGTGCCAGCAGCTTGGAGGGCAGGAACACTGAAGCTTTCTTT,CASSLEGRNTEAFF
TRBJ2-3,TRBV7-9,.,.,TGTGCCAGCAGCTCATACGGGACTAGCACAGATACGCAGTATTTT,CASSSYGTSTDTQYF
TRBJ2-5,TRBV6-6,.,.,TGTGCCAGCAGTTATTCGCGAGAGACCCAGTACTTC,CASSYSRETQYF
TRBJ2-7,TRBV6-5,.,.,TGTGCCAGCACCGAGGCGGGGCGATCCTACGAGCAGTACTTC,CASTEAGRSYEQYF
TRBJ2-5,TRBV6-6,.,TRBD1,TGTGCCAGCAGTACAGGGACAGGGGGGTACCAAGAGACCCAGTACTTC,CASSTGTGGYQETQYF
TRBJ1-1,TRBV7-9,.,.,TGTGCCAGCAGCTTATATTACGGGAGGAACACTGAAGCTTTCTTT,CASSLYYGRNTEAFF
TRBJ1-2,TRBV7-2,.,.,TGTGCCAGCAGTGGACAGCTTGGCTATGGCTACACCTTC,CASSGQLGYGYTF
TRBJ1-4,TRBV4-1,.,.,TGCGCCAGCAGCCAAGCCAAAGGGGAAAAACTGTTTTTT,CASSQAKGEKLFF
TRBJ2-7,TRBV29-1,.,.,TGCAGCGTTGATGTGGACTATAGCTACGAGCAGTACTTC,CSVDVDYSYEQYF
TRBJ2-2,TRBV30,.,TRBD2,TGTGCCTGGAGTGTGACCCGGACTAGCGGGAGGCGCGCGAACACCGGGGAGCTGTTTTTT,CAWSVTRTSGRRANTGELFF
TRBJ2-7,TRBV7-9,.,.,TGTGCCAGCAGCTTAGCGGTTGGCTACGAGCAGTACTTC,CASSLAVGYEQYF
TRBJ2-5,TRBV18,.,.,TGTGCCAGCTCACCACAGGCCAGGGAGGAGACCCAGTACTTC,CASSPQAREETQYF
TRBJ1-6,TRBV5-5,.,.,TGTGCCAGCAGCTACGGACCGGTGGGCTCACCCCTCCACTTT,CASSYGPVGSPLHF
TRBJ1-1,TRBV10-3,.,TRBD1,TGTGCCATTAAACAGGGGGTGGCGAACACTGAAGCTTTCTTT,CAIKQGVANTEAFF
TRBJ1-5,TRBV18,.,.,TGTGCCAGCTCTCCTACTGGGGGCGGTAGCAATCAGCCCCAGCATTTT,CASSPTGGGSNQPQHF
TRBJ1-6,TRBV5-4,once,.,TGTGCCAGCAGCTTAGGGGGAAACTCACCCCTCCACTTT,CASSLGGNSPLHF
TRBJ1-2,TRBV19,.,.,TGTGCCAGTAGCTATGGAGGAGGGAACTATGGCTACACCTTC,CASSYGGGNYGYTF
TRBJ2-2,TRBV7-2,.,TRBD2,TGTGCCAGCGCAGGACTAGCAGTCACCGGGGAGCTGTTTTTT,CASAGLAVTGELFF
TRBJ2-7,TRBV11-1,once,.,TGTGCCAGCAGCTTTTCCGGGGTCGCAACCTACGAGCAGTACTTC,CASSFSGVATYEQYF
TRBJ2-1,TRBV10-3,.,.,TGTGCCATCAGTGCTGTAGTTGACAATGAGCAGTTCTTC,CAISAVVDNEQFF
TRBJ1-1,TRBV7-9,once,.,TGTGCCAGCAGCTTACCCACTGAAGCTTTCTTT,CASSLPTEAFF
TRBJ2-5,TRBV9,.,TRBD2,TGTGCCAGCAGCGTAGCCAGCGGGGCTGAAGAGACCCAGTACTTC,CASSVASGAEETQYF
TRBJ2-7,TRBV6-6,.,TRBD1,TGTGCCAGCAGCCTACCGGAGGAACAGGGGCTCTACGAGCAGTACTTC,CASSLPEEQGLYEQYF
TRBJ1-1,TRBV6-5,.,.,TGTGCCAGCAGTTTCTTTGGACGGGCGAACACTGAAGCTTTCTTT,CASSFFGRANTEAFF
TRBJ2-7,TRBV28,.,TRBD1,TGTGCCAGCGGCCGGGACAGCTCCTACGAGCAGTACTTC,CASGRDSSYEQYF
TRBJ1-2,TRBV30,.,TRBD1,TGTGCCTGGAGTGCCCCCGGGGGGACAGGGGTCTATGGCTACACCTTC,CAWSAPGGTGVYGYTF
TRBJ2-2,TRBV5-1,.,TRBD1,TGCGCCAGCAGCGATTTACAGGGGGCCGGGGAGCTGTTTTTT,CASSDLQGAGELFF
TRBJ1-6,TRBV6-4,.,.,TGTGCCAGCAGTGAACAGGGTAGTTCACCCCTCCACTTT,CASSEQGSSPLHF
TRBJ1-3,TRBV13,.,.,TGTGCCAGCAGCTTAGGATCCAGGTTTGGAAACACCATATATTTT,CASSLGSRFGNTIYF
TRBJ2-6,TRBV4-3,.,.,TGCGCCAGCAGCCAAGATTTGTCTAGACAGGACCGAGCGGCCAACGTCCTGACTTTC,CASSQDLSRQDRAANVLTF
TRBJ2-5,TRBV6-1,.,.,TGTGCCAGCAGGCCCCAACCCCTCCAAGAGACCCAGTACTTC,CASRPQPLQETQYF
TRBJ2-2,TRBV5-1,once,.,TGCGCCAGCAGCTCAGACGGTTACACCGGGGAGCTGTTTTTT,CASSSDGYTGELFF
TRBJ2-2,TRBV19,.,TRBD2,TGTGCCAGTAGTACTATAGCGGGACCGAACACCGGGGAGCTGTTTTTT,CASSTIAGPNTGELFF
TRBJ1-2,TRBV30,.,TRBD1,TGTGCCTGGAGTGCCAGTGGGGGGCAGGGGGGCTATGGCTACACCTTC,CAWSASGGQGGYGYTF
TRBJ2-5,TRBV7-7,.,TRBD2,TGTGCTAGCAGCGGGAGCGGGATGGTGGAGACCCAGTACTTC,CASSGSGMVETQYF
TRBJ1-4,TRBV5-1,.,.,TGCGCCAGCAGCTTGGACAGGGCGGGGGAAAAACTGTTTTTT,CASSLDRAGEKLFF
TRBJ1-2,TRBV18,once,TRBD1,TGTGCCAGCTCACTGGACAGGGCCTATGGCTACACCTTC,CASSLDRAYGYTF
TRBJ2-7,TRBV19,.,.,TGTGCCAGTAGTATAGTTCTTGGAGGGAGGTCGAGCTCCTACGAGCAGTACTTC,CASSIVLGGRSSSYEQYF
TRBJ2-5,TRBV11-2,.,.,TGTGCCAGCACCCCTGGCGGCTTTGGCAGAGAGACCCAGTACTTC,CASTPGGFGRETQYF
TRBJ2-1,TRBV4-2,.,.,TGTGCCAGCAGCTATCGCAGGGATTCCTACAATGAGCAGTTCTTC,CASSYRRDSYNEQFF
TRBJ2-3,TRBV6-6,.,.,TGTGCCAGTAGCGGTTACGGGACAGATACGCAGTATTTT,CASSGYGTDTQYF
TRBJ1-6,TRBV28,.,.,TGTGCCAGCACCCAGAGCTCCTATAATTCACCCCTCCACTTT,CASTQSSYNSPLHF
TRBJ1-1,TRBV4-2,.,.,TGTGCCAGCAGCCAGGAAAGTCTGAACACTGAAGCTTTCTTT,CASSQESLNTEAFF
TRBJ2-7,TRBV29-1,.,.,TGCAGCGTTTCGCCCGGGACCTACGAGCAGTACTTC,CSVSPGTYEQYF
TRBJ2-2,TRBV19,.,.,TGTGCCAGTAGTATAGACGCCCTCGGACCCAGACCGAACACCGGGGAGCTGTTTTTT,CASSIDALGPRPNTGELFF
TRBJ2-7,TRBV29-1,.,.,TGCAGCGACGCCTCATCAGATTTTAACTACGAGCAGTACTTC,CSDASSDFNYEQYF
TRBJ1-6,TRBV6-5,.,TRBD1,TGTGCCAGCACCCGGGACAGTTATAATTCACCCCTCCACTTT,CASTRDSYNSPLHF
TRBJ2-7,TRBV4-1,few,.,TGCGCCAGCAGCCAGAGGCAGGCCAACTACGAGCAGTACTTC,CASSQRQANYEQYF